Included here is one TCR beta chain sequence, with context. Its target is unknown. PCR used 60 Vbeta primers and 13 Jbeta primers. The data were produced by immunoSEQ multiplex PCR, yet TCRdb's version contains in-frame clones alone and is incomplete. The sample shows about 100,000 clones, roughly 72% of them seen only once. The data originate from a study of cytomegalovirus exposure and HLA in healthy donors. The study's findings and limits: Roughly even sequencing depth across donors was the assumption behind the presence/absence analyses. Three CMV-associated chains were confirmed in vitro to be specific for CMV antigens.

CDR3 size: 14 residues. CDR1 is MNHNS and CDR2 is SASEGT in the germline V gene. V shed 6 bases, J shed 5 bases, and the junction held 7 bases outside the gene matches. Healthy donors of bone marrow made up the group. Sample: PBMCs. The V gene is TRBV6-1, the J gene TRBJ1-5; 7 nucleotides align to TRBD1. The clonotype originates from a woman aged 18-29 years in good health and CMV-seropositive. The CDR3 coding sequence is TGTGCCAGCAGGGGGGAGGACAGGTATCAGCCCCAGCATTTT. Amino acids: CASRGEDRYQPQHF.